One T cell receptor beta chain is described in this entry. The sample comes from a study of control samples from healthy donors and cancer patients. Germline CDR1 SGDLS, CDR2 YYNGEE. The J segment lost 5 bases and the V segment lost 5 bases, leaving 14 bases of the junction unmatched. The CDR3 is 16 amino acids. Clones were read by immunoSEQ multiplex PCR, and TCRdb kept only the in-frame ones, dropping some. The sample includes under 200,000 clones. The sample comprised blood. The sequence was obtained from a woman aged 25 to 45 in good health. The chain recombines TRBV9 with TRBJ1-1, with 8 positions matching TRBD1. The DNA for the CDR3 is TGTGCCAGCAGTTCCCTACGCCAGGGGGCGGGGACTGAAGCTTTCTTT. It is translated as CASSSLRQGAGTEAFF.